Described below is a single TCR beta chain sequence and its context. The assay was immunoSEQ multiplex PCR, and TCRdb's table has in-frame clones only and misses some. This table holds about 660,000 clones, around 87% found once. The sample is drawn from a study of shared T cell receptors in the human thymus. CDR1 and CDR2 from the germline V gene are KGHSH and LQKENI. V was cut by 6 bases and J by 3 bases, with 14 bases left in between. The CDR3 is 15 amino acids. These data were likewise used in another study, on human thymus T cells. Turning to that study: Highly overlapping thymic repertoires among unrelated individuals were reported in related research.

The source material was thymocytes. The gene calls are TRBV18 and TRBJ1-4; D unclear. The sequence came from a boy under two years old with a congenital heart defect. This CDR3 is CASSPTRSPNEKLFF. The CDR3 DNA reads as TGTGCCAGCTCCCCGACACGGTCACCTAATGAAAAACTGTTTTTT.